The 15 T cell receptor beta chains reported below all come from one sample, sequenced in a study of technical replicates of blood from a few donors. Clones were sequenced by immunoSEQ multiplex PCR, and TCRdb holds only the in-frame ones, with some missing. The data hold tens of thousands of clones, with approximately 97% observed a single time. What was sequenced was T cells isolated from PBMCs. The receptors were sampled from a human donor in good health.

CDR3 in DNA: TGTGCCAGCTCACCGGTCGGGACAGCCAACACCATATATTTT. Encoded protein: CASSPVGTANTIYF. The chain links TRBV18 to TRBJ1-3; 7 bases match TRBD1. V lost 3 bases to trimming and J lost 7 bases; unmatched junction nucleotides: 6. The CDR3 totals 14 residues. The V gene's germline CDR1 is KGHSH and CDR2 LQKENI. Together with reference TRBV18 and TRBJ1-3, the CDR3 gives the full variable domain: NAGVMQNPRHLVRRRGQEARLRCSPMKGHSHVYWYRQLPEEGLKFMVYLQKENIIDESGMPKERFSAEFPKEGPSILRIQQVVRGDSAAYFCASSPVGTANTIYFGEGSWLTVV.

The V gene is TRBV7-6, the J gene TRBJ2-7, with D possibly TRBD2 on 6 matching bases. Germline V gene lookup returns CDR1 SGHVS and CDR2 FNYEAQ. V was pared by 1 base and J by 2 bases, with 12 bases between. The CDR3 consists of 15 residues. The CDR3 spells CASSLEAGRPYEQYF. Here the CDR3 DNA reads TGTGCCAGCAGCTTAGAGGCAGGGAGGCCCTACGAGCAGTACTTC. The entire variable domain, with the rest obtained from reference TRBV7-6 and TRBJ2-7, is as follows: GAGVSQSPRYKVTKRGQDVALRCDPISGHVSLYWYRQALGQGPEFLTYFNYEAQQDKSGLPNDRFSAERPEGSISTLTIQRTEQRDSAMYRCASSLEAGRPYEQYFGPGTRLTVT.

The chain joins TRBV10-2 to TRBJ2-1, with TRBD2 matching over 8 bases. The CDR3 spans 18 residues. J gave up 4 bases and V 1 base, and 12 bases lay outside the gene matches. Germline CDR1 is WSHSY and CDR2 is SAAADI. CDR3 in amino acids: CASSEWFPRGTSYNEQFF. CDR3 in DNA: TGCGCCAGCAGTGAGTGGTTTCCGAGAGGGACTAGTTACAATGAGCAGTTCTTC.

The rearrangement links TRBV28 to TRBJ1-1; D is uncertain. Germline assignment: CDR1 MDHEN and CDR2 SYDVKM. Between the trimmed V and J ends, which lost 3 bases and 1 base, there was a span of 12 bases. This CDR3 contains 15 residues. The CDR3 protein is CASSFYEASNTEAFF. The CDR3, as DNA: TGTGCCAGCAGTTTCTACGAAGCCTCGAACACTGAAGCTTTCTTT.

This chain uses TRBV18 with TRBJ2-7; perhaps TRBD1 as D (5 bases). Germline loops: CDR1 KGHSH, CDR2 LQKENI. The CDR3 has 13 amino acids. V lost 5 bases, J lost 4 bases, and 12 bases lay in between. In DNA form, the CDR3 reads TGTGCCAGCTCAAGTAGGCAGGGTTACGAGCAGTACTTC. Protein sequence: CASSSRQGYEQYF.

The V call is TRBV28, the J call TRBJ1-2; D uncertain. Trimming stripped 0 bases from V and 4 bases from J, with 6 bases between. Germline V CDR1 and CDR2: MDHEN, SYDVKM. The CDR3 is 13 residues long. Here the CDR3 DNA reads TGTGCCAGCAGTTTATGGGGAGGCTATGGCTACACCTTC. Protein product: CASSLWGGYGYTF.

The J gene is TRBJ2-5, the V gene TRBV27, with D possibly being TRBD2 (6 bases). The CDR3 sequence is 12 residues long. Germline V gene data show CDR1 as MNHEY and CDR2 as SMNVEV (reference sequence). Trimming cost V 8 bases and J 5 bases, with 12 bases left between them. The CDR3 DNA is TGTGCCAGCCGGGGGATCGGGGAGACCCAGTACTTC. It translates to CASRGIGETQYF.

The chain carries TRBV6-1 and TRBJ1-2, with D possibly matching TRBD1 (5 bases). CDR3 length: 13 residues. The germline V gene encodes CDR1 MNHNS and CDR2 SASEGT. Trimming removed 3 bases at V and 2 bases at J, with 7 bases between. The CDR3 region is CASSEGGNYGYTF. In nucleotides, the CDR3 is TGTGCCAGCAGTGAGGGGGGAAACTATGGCTACACCTTC.

This clone was recorded once. This rearrangement joins TRBV6-1 to TRBJ2-7, with 8 positions matching TRBD1. The CDR3 contains 15 residues. The J segment lost 4 bases and the V segment lost 6 bases, leaving 11 bases of the junction unmatched. Germline V gene data show CDR1 as MNHNS and CDR2 as SASEGT. The CDR3 DNA is TGTGCCAGCAGCGCCACCGGGACAGGTCGTTACGAGCAGTACTTC. Protein product: CASSATGTGRYEQYF.

Only one count was recorded for this clone. This chain connects TRBV28 to TRBJ1-1, with 12 nucleotides matching TRBD1. Germline values: CDR1 MDHEN, CDR2 SYDVKM. The CDR3 is 14 amino acids. J lost 10 bases, V lost 9 bases, and 12 bases had no gene match. CDR3 protein: CASRTGTGGTGAFF. The CDR3 DNA reads TGTGCCAGTAGAACCGGGACAGGGGGCACGGGAGCTTTCTTT.

The genes are TRBV19 and TRBJ2-3; the match to TRBD2 covers 12 bases. Per the germline V gene, CDR1 is LNHDA and CDR2 is SQIVND (reference sequence). This CDR3 spans 17 amino acids. V dropped 5 bases and J dropped 6; count of bases not matched to a gene: 12. The CDR3 coding sequence is TGTGCCAGTAGTTTCCTCGGGACTAGCGGGTTGTCGGATACGCAGTATTTT. Translation: CASSFLGTSGLSDTQYF.

J is TRBJ1-1 and V is TRBV5-4; 8 bases are shared with TRBD1. The ends lost 2 bases at V and 4 bases at J; junction bases unmatched: 4. The CDR3 has 14 residues. Germline CDR1 and CDR2: SGHNT and YYREEE (reference sequence). CDR3 in amino acids: CASSLYRGSTEAFF. The CDR3 region has the DNA TGTGCCAGCAGCTTATACAGGGGGAGCACTGAAGCTTTCTTT.

The chain employs TRBV5-4 and TRBJ1-1; TRBD1 matches 7 bases. The CDR3 contains 16 residues. Germline V gene lookup returns CDR1 SGHNT and CDR2 YYREEE (reference sequence). After removal of 4 bases from V and 1 base from J, the junction contained 10 bases not matched to a gene. CDR3 in DNA: TGTGCCAGCAGCGTGGGGGACAGAATCCAGAACACTGAAGCTTTCTTT. It specifies CASSVGDRIQNTEAFF.

CDR3 nucleotide sequence: TGTGCCAGCAGCCAAGATGTGTCGCCAGGGTATGCCTACGAGCAGTACTTC. It is translated as CASSQDVSPGYAYEQYF. The chain uses TRBV14 and TRBJ2-7; perhaps TRBD1 as D (5 bases). Germline CDR1 and CDR2: SGHDN and FVKESK. Trimming left V 0 bases short and J 2 bases short, with 17 bases between. CDR3 length: 17 residues. Filled out from reference TRBV14 and TRBJ2-7, the complete variable domain reads EAGVTQFPSHSVIEKGQTVTLRCDPISGHDNLYWYRRVMGKEIKFLLHFVKESKQDESGMPNNRFLAERTGGTYSTLKVQPAELEDSGVYFCASSQDVSPGYAYEQYFGPGTRLTVT.

The gene calls are TRBV11-1 and TRBJ2-3; 7 bases match TRBD2. This CDR3 has 14 amino acids. V was clipped by 0 bases and J by 6 bases; unmatched bases: 3. Germline CDR1 is SGHAT and CDR2 is FQDESV (reference sequence). CDR3 nucleotides: TGTGCCAGCAGCTTAGCGGGAGGGTCGGATACGCAGTATTTT. Translated, it gives CASSLAGGSDTQYF.